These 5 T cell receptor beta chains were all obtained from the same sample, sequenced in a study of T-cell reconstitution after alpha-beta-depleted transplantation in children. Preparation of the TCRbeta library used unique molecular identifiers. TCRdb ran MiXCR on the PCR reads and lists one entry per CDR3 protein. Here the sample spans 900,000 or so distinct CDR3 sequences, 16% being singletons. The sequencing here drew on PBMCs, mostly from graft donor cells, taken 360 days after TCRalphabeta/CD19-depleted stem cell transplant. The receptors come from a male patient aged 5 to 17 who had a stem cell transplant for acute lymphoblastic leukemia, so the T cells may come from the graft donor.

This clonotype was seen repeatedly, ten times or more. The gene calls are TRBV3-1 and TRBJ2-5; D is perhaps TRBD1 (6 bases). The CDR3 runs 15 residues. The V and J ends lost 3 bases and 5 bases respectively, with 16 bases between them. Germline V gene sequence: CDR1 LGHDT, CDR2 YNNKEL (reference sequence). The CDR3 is CASSHLDSPLETQYF. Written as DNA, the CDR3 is TGTGCCAGCAGCCATCTGGACAGTCCACTGGAGACCCAGTACTTC.

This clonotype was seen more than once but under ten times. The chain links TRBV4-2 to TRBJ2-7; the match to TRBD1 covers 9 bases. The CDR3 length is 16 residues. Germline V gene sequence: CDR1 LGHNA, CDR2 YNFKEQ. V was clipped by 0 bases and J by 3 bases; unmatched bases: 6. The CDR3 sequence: CASSQEPPGQGYEQYF. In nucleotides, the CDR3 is TGTGCCAGCAGCCAAGAGCCCCCGGGACAGGGCTACGAGCAGTACTTC.

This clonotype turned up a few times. The CDR3 DNA sequence: TGCGCCAGCAGCTGGACTAGCGGGAGCCCAAGGAGCTCCTACGAGCAGTACTTC. Amino acid sequence: CASSWTSGSPRSSYEQYF. The chain carries TRBV5-1 and TRBJ2-7; 13 bases are a match to TRBD2. The CDR3 runs 18 residues. V gave up 3 bases and J gave up 0 bases; unmatched junction bases: 9. Germline V lookup: CDR1 SGHRS, CDR2 YFSETQ.

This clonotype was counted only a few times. For the CDR3, the DNA is TGTGCCAGTAGTATTTGGGGGGATCAGCCCCAGCATTTT. Its translation: CASSIWGDQPQHF. This chain uses TRBV19 with TRBJ1-5; D may be TRBD1 (5 bases). V was clipped by 3 bases and J by 5 bases, with 8 bases between them. This CDR3 spans 13 amino acids. Per the germline V gene, CDR1 is LNHDA and CDR2 is SQIVND (reference sequence).

CDR3 in amino acids: CASSWSRSTEAFF. The CDR3 DNA follows: TGTGCCAGCAGTTGGTCCAGATCCACTGAAGCTTTCTTT. This sequence joins TRBV6-5 and TRBJ1-1; D remains ambiguous. The germline V gene encodes CDR1 MNHEY and CDR2 SVGAGI. Trimming stripped 4 bases from V and 4 bases from J, with 10 bases between. This CDR3 is built from 13 residues.